This paragraph covers one T cell receptor beta chain sequence. The data were taken from a study of blood T cell repertoires in COVID-19. Clones were read by immunoSEQ multiplex PCR, and TCRdb kept only the in-frame ones, dropping some. The sample lists 360,000 or so clones, about 90% seen once, with approximately 1.5% in the top ten. Trimming pared 6 bases from V and 5 bases from J, leaving 16 bases between. CDR1 and CDR2 (germline): MGHDK, SYGVNS. This CDR3 contains 14 residues. This receptor was identified in a woman aged 25 to 39 who had recovered from COVID-19. Sequencing input: PBMCs or T cells enriched from blood (not recorded which). The chain employs TRBV25-1 and TRBJ2-5; D might be TRBD2 (5 bases). In DNA form, the CDR3 reads TGTGCCAGCAGCAAACCCCGGGAACTGGAGACCCAGTACTTC. Its protein product is CASSKPRELETQYF.